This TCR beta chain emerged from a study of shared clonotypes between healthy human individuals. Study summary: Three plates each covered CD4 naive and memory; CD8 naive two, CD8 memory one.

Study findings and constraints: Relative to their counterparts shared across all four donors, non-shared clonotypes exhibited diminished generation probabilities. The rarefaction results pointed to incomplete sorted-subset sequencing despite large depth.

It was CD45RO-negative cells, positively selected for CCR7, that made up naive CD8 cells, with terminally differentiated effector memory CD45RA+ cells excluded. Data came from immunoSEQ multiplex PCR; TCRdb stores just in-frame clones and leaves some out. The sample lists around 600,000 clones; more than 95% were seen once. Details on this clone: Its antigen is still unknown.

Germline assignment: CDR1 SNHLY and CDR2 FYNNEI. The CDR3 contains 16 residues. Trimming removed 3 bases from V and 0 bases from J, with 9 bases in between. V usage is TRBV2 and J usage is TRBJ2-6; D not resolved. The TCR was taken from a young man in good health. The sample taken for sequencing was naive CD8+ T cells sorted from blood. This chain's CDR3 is CASSEVSSSGANVLTF. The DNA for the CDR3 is TGTGCCAGCAGTGAGGTCTCCAGCTCTGGGGCCAACGTCCTGACTTTC.